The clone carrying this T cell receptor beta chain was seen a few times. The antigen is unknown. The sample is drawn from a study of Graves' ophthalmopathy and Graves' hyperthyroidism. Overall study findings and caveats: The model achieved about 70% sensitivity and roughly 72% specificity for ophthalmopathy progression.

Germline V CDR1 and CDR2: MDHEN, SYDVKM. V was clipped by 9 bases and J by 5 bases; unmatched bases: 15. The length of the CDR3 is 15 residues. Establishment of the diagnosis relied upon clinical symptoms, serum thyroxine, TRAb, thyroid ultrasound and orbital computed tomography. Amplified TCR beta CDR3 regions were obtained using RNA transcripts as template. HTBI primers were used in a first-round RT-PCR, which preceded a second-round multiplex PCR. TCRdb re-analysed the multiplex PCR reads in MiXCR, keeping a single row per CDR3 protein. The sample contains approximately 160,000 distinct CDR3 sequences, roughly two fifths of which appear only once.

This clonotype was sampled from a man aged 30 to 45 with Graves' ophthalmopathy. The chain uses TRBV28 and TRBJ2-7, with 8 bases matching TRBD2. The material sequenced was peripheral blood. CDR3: CASSAPQREIHEQYF. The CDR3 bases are TGTGCCAGTAGTGCACCCCAGCGGGAGATCCACGAGCAGTACTTC.